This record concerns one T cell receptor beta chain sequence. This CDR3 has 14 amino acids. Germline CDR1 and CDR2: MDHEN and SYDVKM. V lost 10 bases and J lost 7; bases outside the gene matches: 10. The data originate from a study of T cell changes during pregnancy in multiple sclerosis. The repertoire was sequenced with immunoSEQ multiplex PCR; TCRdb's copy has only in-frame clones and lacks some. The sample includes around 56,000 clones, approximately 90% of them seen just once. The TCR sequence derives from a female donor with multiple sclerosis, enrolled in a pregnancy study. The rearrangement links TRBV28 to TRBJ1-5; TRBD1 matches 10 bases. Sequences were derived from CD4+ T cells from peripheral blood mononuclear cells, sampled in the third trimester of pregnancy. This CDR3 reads CAISTGGGLQPQHF. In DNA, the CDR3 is TGTGCCATATCGACAGGGGGCGGTTTGCAGCCCCAGCATTTT.